This T cell receptor beta chain was sequenced in a study of immune evolution from preneoplasia to lung adenocarcinoma. Patient tissue came from resections in Japan or China, 2014–2017. Each case's diagnosis was confirmed by two pathologists on H&E. In germline, CDR1 is LNHDA, CDR2 SQIVND (reference sequence). The CDR3 has 14 residues. The germline V and J ends were trimmed by 9 bases and 0 bases, with 13 bases remaining between them. The protocol was immunoSEQ multiplex PCR, while the TCRdb copy is restricted to in-frame clones and leaves out a portion. This table holds roughly 5,300 clones, over 65% found once. Whole-study results and caveats: Normal lung had highest clonality; later lesions appeared denser, more diverse. From normal lung to invasive adenocarcinoma, top clone frequencies appeared to decrease.

For this clone: What it recognizes is unknown.

The receptor comes from a person aged 55-85 years with lung adenocarcinoma. V usage is TRBV19 and J usage is TRBJ2-3; maybe TRBD2 (5 bases). Sequences were obtained from FFPE lung adenocarcinoma in situ tissue. The CDR3 loop is CASRSAPSTDTQYF. The CDR3 DNA reads as TGTGCCAGCCGTAGCGCGCCCAGCACAGATACGCAGTATTTT.